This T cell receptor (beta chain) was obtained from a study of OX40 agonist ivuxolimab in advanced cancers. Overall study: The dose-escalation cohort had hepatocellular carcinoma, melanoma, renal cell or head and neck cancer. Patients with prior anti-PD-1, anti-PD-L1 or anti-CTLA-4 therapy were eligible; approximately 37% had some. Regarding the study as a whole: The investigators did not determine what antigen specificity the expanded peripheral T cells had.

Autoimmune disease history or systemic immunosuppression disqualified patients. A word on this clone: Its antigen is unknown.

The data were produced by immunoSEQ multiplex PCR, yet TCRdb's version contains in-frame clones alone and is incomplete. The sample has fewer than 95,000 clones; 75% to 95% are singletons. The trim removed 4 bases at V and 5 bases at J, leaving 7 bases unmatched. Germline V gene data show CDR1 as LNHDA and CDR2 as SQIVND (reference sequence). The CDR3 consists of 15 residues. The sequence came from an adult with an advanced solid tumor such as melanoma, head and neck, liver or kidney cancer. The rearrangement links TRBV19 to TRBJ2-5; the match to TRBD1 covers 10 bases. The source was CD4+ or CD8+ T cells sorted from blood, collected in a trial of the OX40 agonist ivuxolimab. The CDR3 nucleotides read TGTGCCAGTAGTAGGTGGACAGGGGGATATGAGACCCAGTACTTC. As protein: CASSRWTGGYETQYF.